This T cell receptor (beta chain) was found in a study of tissue T cells after allogeneic stem cell transplantation. This clone came up once. The antigen is not known. Gene labels here are mouse ones. Read data end 1 residue before the CDR3 end; the end is taken from the germline J gene. The CDR3 contains 12 residues. Trimming removed 3 bases at V and 4 bases at J, with 3 bases between. From germline, CDR1 is MSHET and CDR2 SYDVDS. Sample time point: mouse harvest day 7 after allogeneic transplant. Tail vein injection delivered 10^7 T-cell-depleted bone marrow cells and 10^6 splenic CD5+ T cells. B6 (H2b) cells into BALB/c (H2d) mice; tissues taken at day 7 or 14. Points from the study as a whole: TCR repertoires tracked anatomic similarity, regardless of disease or transplant status. Shared clones across patients were few; motif clustering revealed tissue-specific shared signatures. Tissue-detected TCR repertoire was only partly captured by blood and spleen T cells.

Assay: immunoSEQ multiplex PCR; the TCRdb copy retains only in-frame clones and omits some. The table lists roughly 7,700 clones, around 40% of them singletons. The source material was skin. The clonotype originates from a female BALB/c mouse given C57BL/6 T cells with graft-versus-host disease after an allogeneic hematopoietic cell transplant. V and J are TRBV29 and TRBJ1-4; D unclear. The covered CDR3 bases are TGTGCTAGCAGTTTTGGCAACGAAAGATTATTT. Its protein is CASSFGNERLF. The CDR3 as a whole reads CASSFGNERLFF. The whole variable domain, filled in from reference TRBV29 and TRBJ1-4, reads DMKVTQMPRYLIKRMGENVLLECGQDMSHETMYWYRQDPGLGLQLIYISYDVDSNSEGDIPKGYRVSRKKREHFSLILDSAKTNQTSVYFCASSFGNERLFFGHGTKLSVL.